The 9 T cell receptor beta chains presented below share a single source sample, sequenced in a study of CD8 T cells in ankylosing spondylitis. One entry per CDR3 protein, called by TCRdb with MiXCR from the 5' RACE reads. The sample yields around 250,000 distinct CDR3 sequences, around 10% seen once. The material sequenced was blood, either unsorted or a sorted T cell fraction (not recorded which). These receptors came from a male donor with ankylosing spondylitis or in good health (not recorded which).

This clonotype was seen at least ten times. The chain uses TRBV29-1 and TRBJ1-4; a weak D match, TRBD1 (6 bases). V shed 1 base and J shed 6 bases, with 12 bases lying between them. The germline CDR1 and CDR2 sequences are SQVTM and ANQGSEA. There are 14 residues in the CDR3. The CDR3 nucleotides are TGCAGCGTTGAAGGAACAGGGAGTGATGAAAAACTGTTTTTT. It is translated as CSVEGTGSDEKLFF.

This clonotype was seen at least ten times. This chain connects TRBV5-1 to TRBJ1-1, with D unresolved. V lost 4 bases and J 0 bases, leaving 4 bases between the germline ends. Germline loops: CDR1 SGHRS, CDR2 YFSETQ. The length of the CDR3 is 12 residues. The DNA of the CDR3 is TGCGCCAGCAGCGGGGTGAACACTGAAGCTTTCTTT. This sequence encodes CASSGVNTEAFF.

The chain couples TRBV20-1 to TRBJ2-1; D is unclear. Trimming shortened V by 4 bases and J by 6 bases, and 10 bases separated the two germline ends. CDR1 and CDR2 (germline): DFQATT, SNEGSKA (reference sequence). The CDR3 consists of 12 residues. In nucleotides, the CDR3 is TGCAGTGCTACCCTAGAGCGCAATGAGCAGTTCTTC. This codes for CSATLERNEQFF.

This clonotype was counted at least ten times. The genes are TRBV15 and TRBJ2-1, with 10 bases matching TRBD1. CDR3 length: 17 amino acids. Germline V gene data show CDR1 as LNHNV and CDR2 as YYDKDF (reference sequence). Losses at the gene ends were 0 bases for V and 4 bases for J; bases not matched to a gene: 6. In DNA, the CDR3 is TGTGCCACCAGCAGAGATCACCCGGGACAGGGGTACAATGAGCAGTTCTTC. It translates to CATSRDHPGQGYNEQFF.

This clonotype was counted ten times or more. The V and J genes are TRBV12-3 or TRBV12-4 and TRBJ2-1, with a weak D call TRBD1 (6 bases). The CDR3 contains 16 residues. V shed 5 bases and J shed 5 bases, with 19 bases lying between them. The CDR3 region is CASSPQLDRPDNEQFF. CDR3 bases: TGTGCCAGCAGTCCGCAGTTAGACAGGCCCGACAATGAGCAGTTCTTC.

The gene calls are TRBV11-1 and TRBJ2-7; D possibly corresponds to TRBD1 (6 bases). Trimming pared 5 bases from V and 7 bases from J, leaving 15 bases between. This CDR3 is 13 amino acids long. CDR1 and CDR2 (germline): SGHAT, FQDESV (reference sequence). CDR3: CASSRNRVGEQYF. Here the CDR3 DNA reads TGTGCCAGCAGCCGAAACAGGGTTGGGGAGCAGTACTTC.

The chain carries TRBV2 and TRBJ1-1; 8 bases are shared with TRBD1. J lost 8 bases, V lost 6 bases, and 14 bases had no gene match. CDR1 is SNHLY and CDR2 is FYNNEI in the germline V gene. This CDR3 has 15 residues. CDR3 residues: CASRDDRGQKLEAFF. DNA for the CDR3: TGTGCCAGCAGAGATGACAGGGGCCAAAAGTTAGAAGCTTTCTTT.

This clonotype was picked up a small number of times. The genes are TRBV12-3 or TRBV12-4 and TRBJ2-2, with 8 nucleotides matching TRBD2. The V segment lost 6 bases and the J segment 3 bases; nucleotides outside the gene matches: 6. The CDR3 contains 15 residues. CDR3 sequence (DNA): TGTGCCAGCAGGTCAGCGGGAGTTGACACCGGGGAGCTGTTTTTT. This gives the protein CASRSAGVDTGELFF.

CDR3: CASSLAQGARYIQYF. The DNA for the CDR3 is TGCGCCAGCAGCTTGGCACAGGGGGCGAGATACATTCAGTACTTC. The chain recombines TRBV5-1 with TRBJ2-4, with 9 bases fitting TRBD1. The CDR3 is 15 amino acids. V shed 0 bases, J shed 8 bases, and the junction held 6 bases outside the gene matches. The germline V gene has CDR1 SGHRS and CDR2 YFSETQ.